This T cell receptor beta chain was documented in a study of OX40 agonist ivuxolimab in advanced cancers. About the study: There were three patients with partial responses, one having hepatocellular carcinoma and two cutaneous melanoma.

Study-wide results and limits: On average, CD8+ T cells had more expanded clones than CD4+. Circulating CD4+ and CD8+ T cells showed clonal expansion by week 6 at 0.1 to 3.0 mg/kg.

Trimming left V 4 bases short and J 7 bases short, with 12 bases between. This CDR3 is built from 13 residues. Germline CDR1 SGHRS, CDR2 YFSETQ. As concerns this clone: Its antigen is as yet unknown.

Using immunoSEQ multiplex PCR, the repertoire was profiled, and TCRdb retains in-frame clones only, with some absent. Of tens of thousands of clones in the sample, roughly 90% were seen once. The TCR originated in an adult with an advanced solid tumor such as melanoma, head and neck, liver or kidney cancer. This chain links TRBV5-1 with TRBJ2-1; possible D gene TRBD2, 5 bases. The sample consisted of CD4+ or CD8+ T cells sorted from blood, taken in a trial of the OX40 agonist ivuxolimab. The CDR3: CASSPLARNEQFF. The CDR3 nucleotides are TGCGCCAGCAGCCCCTTAGCGAGGAATGAGCAGTTCTTC.